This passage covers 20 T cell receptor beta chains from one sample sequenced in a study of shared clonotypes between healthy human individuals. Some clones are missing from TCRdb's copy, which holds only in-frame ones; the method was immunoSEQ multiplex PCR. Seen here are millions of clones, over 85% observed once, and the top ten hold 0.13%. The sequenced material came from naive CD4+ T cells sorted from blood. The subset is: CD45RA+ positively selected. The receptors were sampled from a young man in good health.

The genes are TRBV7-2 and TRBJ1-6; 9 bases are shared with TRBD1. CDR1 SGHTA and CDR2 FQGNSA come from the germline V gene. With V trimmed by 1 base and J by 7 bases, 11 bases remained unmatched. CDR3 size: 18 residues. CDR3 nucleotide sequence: TGTGCCAGCAGCTTAGTTAACGAAGTCGGGACAGGGAATTCACCCCTCCACTTT. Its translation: CASSLVNEVGTGNSPLHF. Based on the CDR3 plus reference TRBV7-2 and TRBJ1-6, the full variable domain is GAGVSQSPSNKVTEKGKDVELRCDPISGHTALYWYRQSLGQGLEFLIYFQGNSAPDKSGLPSDRFSAERTGGSVSTLTIQRTQQEDSAVYLCASSLVNEVGTGNSPLHFGNGTRLTVT.

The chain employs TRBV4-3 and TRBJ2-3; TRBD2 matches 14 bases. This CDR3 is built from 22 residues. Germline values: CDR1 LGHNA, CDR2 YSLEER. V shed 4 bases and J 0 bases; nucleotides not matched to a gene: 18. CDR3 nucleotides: TGCGCCAGCAGCCGAGCCCTCCCGGGACTAGCGGGAGTCGTTACGAGCACAGATACGCAGTATTTT. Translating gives CASSRALPGLAGVVTSTDTQYF.

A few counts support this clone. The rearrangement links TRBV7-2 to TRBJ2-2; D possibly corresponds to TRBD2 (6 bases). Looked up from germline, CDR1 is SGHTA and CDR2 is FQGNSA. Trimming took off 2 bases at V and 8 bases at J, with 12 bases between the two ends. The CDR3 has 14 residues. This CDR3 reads CASSLPPGLGELFF. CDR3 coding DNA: TGTGCCAGCAGCTTACCACCAGGACTAGGGGAGCTGTTTTTT.

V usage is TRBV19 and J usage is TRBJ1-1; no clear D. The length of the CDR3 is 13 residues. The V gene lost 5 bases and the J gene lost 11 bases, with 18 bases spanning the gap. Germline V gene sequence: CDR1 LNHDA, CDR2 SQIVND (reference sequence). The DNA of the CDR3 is TGTGCCAGTAGTTTCCGTAATGTAGACAAGGCTTTCTTT. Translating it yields CASSFRNVDKAFF.

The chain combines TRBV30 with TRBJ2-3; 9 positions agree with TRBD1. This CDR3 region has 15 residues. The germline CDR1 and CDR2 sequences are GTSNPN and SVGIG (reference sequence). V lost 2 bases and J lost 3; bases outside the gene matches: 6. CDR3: CAWSRTGGATDTQYF. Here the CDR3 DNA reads TGTGCCTGGAGTAGAACAGGGGGCGCGACAGATACGCAGTATTTT.

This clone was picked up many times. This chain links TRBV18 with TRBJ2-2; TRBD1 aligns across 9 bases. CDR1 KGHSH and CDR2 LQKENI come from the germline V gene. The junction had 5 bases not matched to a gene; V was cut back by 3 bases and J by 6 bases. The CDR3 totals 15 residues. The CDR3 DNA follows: TGTGCCAGCTCACCGCGGACAGGGGAACCCGGGGAGCTGTTTTTT. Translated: CASSPRTGEPGELFF.

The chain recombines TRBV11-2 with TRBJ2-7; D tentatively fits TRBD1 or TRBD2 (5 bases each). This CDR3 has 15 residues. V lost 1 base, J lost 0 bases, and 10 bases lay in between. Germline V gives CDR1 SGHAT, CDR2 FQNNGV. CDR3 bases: TGTGCCAGCAGCTTAGCCGGGACCAGCTCCTACGAGCAGTACTTC. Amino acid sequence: CASSLAGTSSYEQYF.

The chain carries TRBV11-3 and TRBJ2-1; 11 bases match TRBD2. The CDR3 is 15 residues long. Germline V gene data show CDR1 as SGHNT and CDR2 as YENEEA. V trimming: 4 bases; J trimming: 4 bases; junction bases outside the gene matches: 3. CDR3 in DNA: TGTGCCAGCAGCTCGGGACTAGCGGAGTACAATGAGCAGTTCTTC. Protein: CASSSGLAEYNEQFF.

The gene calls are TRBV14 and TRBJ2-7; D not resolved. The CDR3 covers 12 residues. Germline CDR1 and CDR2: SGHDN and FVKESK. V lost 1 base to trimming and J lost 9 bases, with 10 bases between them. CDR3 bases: TGTGCCAGCAGCCAAGGGGTTTCGGGGCAGTACTTC. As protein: CASSQGVSGQYF.

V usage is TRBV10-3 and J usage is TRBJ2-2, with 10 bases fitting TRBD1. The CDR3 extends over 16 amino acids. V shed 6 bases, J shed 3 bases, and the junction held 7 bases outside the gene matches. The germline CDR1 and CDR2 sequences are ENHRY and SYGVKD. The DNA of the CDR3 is TGTGCCATCAGCCTCCTGGACAGGGGGGACACCGGGGAGCTGTTTTTT. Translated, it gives CAISLLDRGDTGELFF.

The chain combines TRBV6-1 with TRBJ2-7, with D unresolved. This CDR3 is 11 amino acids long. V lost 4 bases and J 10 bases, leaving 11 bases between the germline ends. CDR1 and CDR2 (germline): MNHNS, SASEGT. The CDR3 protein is CASSGPSLQYF. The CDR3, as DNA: TGTGCCAGCAGTGGGCCCAGCCTCCAGTACTTC.

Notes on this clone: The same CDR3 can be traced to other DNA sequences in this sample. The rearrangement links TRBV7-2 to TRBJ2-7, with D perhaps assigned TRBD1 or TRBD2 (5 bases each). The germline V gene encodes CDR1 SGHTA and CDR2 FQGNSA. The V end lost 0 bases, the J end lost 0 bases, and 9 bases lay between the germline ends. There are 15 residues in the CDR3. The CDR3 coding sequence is TGTGCCAGCAGCTTAGCGGCTGGGGGCTCCTACGAGCAGTACTTC. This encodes CASSLAAGGSYEQYF.

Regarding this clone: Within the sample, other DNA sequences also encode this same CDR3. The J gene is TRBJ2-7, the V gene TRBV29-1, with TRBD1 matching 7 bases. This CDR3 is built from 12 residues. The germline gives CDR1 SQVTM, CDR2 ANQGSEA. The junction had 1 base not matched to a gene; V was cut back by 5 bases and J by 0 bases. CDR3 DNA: TGCAGCGTTAGGGACAGCTCCTACGAGCAGTACTTC. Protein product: CSVRDSSYEQYF.

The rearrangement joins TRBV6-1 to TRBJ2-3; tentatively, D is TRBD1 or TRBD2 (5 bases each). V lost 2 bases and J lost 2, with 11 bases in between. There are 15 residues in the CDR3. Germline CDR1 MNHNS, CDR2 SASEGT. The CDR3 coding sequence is TGTGCCAGCAGTGAAACTCCGGGGCCCACAGATACGCAGTATTTT. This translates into CASSETPGPTDTQYF.

This CDR3 is CAWEAGGPGTDTQYF. CDR3 nucleotide sequence: TGTGCCTGGGAGGCGGGGGGGCCAGGCACAGATACGCAGTATTTT. V usage is TRBV30 and J usage is TRBJ2-3; 9 nucleotides align to TRBD2. The CDR3 consists of 15 residues. CDR1 and CDR2 from the germline V gene are GTSNPN and SVGIG (reference sequence). Trimming took 5 bases from V and 1 from J; bases not matched to a gene: 7.

CDR3 in amino acids: CASSLQGNNYGYTF. In DNA form, the CDR3 reads TGTGCCAGCAGTCTACAGGGGAACAACTATGGCTACACCTTC. The rearrangement joins TRBV28 to TRBJ1-2; 7 nucleotides agree with TRBD1. The CDR3 consists of 14 residues. The V gene end was trimmed by 5 bases and the J gene end by 2 bases; junction bases not matched to a gene: 5. Germline lookup yields CDR1 MDHEN and CDR2 SYDVKM.

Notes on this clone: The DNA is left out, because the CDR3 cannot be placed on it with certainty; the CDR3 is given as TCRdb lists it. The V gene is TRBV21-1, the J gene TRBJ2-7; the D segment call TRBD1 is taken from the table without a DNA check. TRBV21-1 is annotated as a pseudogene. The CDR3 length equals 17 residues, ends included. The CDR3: CASSKSKRTVYNCEQYF.

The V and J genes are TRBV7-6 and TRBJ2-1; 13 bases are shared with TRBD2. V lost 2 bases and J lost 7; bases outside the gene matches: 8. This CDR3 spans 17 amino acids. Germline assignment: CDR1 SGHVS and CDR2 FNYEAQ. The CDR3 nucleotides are TGTGCCAGCAGCTTACCTATTCCGGGACTAGCGGGGAATGAGCAGTTCTTC. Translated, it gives CASSLPIPGLAGNEQFF.

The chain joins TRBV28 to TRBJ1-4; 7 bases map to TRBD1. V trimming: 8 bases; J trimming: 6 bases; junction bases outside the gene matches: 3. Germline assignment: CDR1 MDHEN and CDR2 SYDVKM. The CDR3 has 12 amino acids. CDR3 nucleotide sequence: TGTGCCAGCGGTCAGGGGGATGAAAAACTGTTTTTT. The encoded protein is CASGQGDEKLFF.

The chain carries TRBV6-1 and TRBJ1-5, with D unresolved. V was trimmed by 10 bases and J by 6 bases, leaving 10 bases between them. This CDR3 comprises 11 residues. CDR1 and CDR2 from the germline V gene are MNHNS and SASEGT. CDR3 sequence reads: CAIGLSQPQHF. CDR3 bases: TGTGCCATCGGACTGAGTCAGCCCCAGCATTTT.